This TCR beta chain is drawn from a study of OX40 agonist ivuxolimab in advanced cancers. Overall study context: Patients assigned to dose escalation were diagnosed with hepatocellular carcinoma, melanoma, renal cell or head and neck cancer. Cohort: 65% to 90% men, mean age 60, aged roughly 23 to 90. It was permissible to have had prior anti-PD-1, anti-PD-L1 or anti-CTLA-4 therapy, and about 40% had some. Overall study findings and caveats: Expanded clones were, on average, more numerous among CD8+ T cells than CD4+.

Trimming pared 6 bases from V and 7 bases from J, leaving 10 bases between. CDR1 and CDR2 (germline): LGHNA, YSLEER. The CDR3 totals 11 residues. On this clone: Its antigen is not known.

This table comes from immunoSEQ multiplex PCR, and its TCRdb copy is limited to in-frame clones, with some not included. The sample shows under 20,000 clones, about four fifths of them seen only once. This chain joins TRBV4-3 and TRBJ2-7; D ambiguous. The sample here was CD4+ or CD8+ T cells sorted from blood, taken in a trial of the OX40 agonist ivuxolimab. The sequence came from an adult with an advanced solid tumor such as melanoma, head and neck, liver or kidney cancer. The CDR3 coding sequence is TGCGCCAGCAGTCAACTGGGAGAGCAGTACTTC. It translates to CASSQLGEQYF.